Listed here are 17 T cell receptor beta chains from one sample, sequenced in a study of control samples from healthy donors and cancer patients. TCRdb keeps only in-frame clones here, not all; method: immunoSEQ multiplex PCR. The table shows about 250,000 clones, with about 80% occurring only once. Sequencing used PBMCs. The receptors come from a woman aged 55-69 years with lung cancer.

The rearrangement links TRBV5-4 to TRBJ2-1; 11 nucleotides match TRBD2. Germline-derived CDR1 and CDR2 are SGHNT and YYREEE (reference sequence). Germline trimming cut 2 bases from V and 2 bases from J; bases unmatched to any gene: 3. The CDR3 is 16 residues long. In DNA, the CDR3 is TGTGCCAGCAGCTTAGCTAGCGGGAGGCCCTACAATGAGCAGTTCTTC. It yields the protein CASSLASGRPYNEQFF.

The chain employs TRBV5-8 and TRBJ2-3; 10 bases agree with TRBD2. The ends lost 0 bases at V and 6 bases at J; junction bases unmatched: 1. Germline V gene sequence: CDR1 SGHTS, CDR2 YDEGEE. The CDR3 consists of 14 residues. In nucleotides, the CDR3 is TGTGCCAGCAGCTTGGATAGCGGGAGGGATACGCAGTATTTT. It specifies CASSLDSGRDTQYF.

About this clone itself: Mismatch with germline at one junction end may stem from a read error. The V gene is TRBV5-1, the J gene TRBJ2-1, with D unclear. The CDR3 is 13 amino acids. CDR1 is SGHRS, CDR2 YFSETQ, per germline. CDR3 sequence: CASSLEVSAGRLF. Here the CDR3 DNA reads TGCGCCAGCAGCTTGGAGGTTTCGGCAGGACGGCTCTTC.

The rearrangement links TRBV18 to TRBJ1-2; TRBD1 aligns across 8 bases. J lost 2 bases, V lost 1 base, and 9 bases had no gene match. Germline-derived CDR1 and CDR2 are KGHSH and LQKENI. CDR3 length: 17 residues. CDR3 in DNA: TGTGCCAGCTCACCACGGCAGGGGGCGGATTTAAACTATGGCTACACCTTC. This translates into CASSPRQGADLNYGYTF.

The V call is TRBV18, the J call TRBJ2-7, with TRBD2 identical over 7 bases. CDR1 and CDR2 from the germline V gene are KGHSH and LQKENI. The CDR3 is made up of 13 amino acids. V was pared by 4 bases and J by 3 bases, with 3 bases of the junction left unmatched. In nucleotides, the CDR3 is TGTGCCAGCTCACTTGCGGGGGTCTACGAGCAGTACTTC. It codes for CASSLAGVYEQYF.

The CDR3 DNA is TGTGCCAGCAGCTTTGGGGGTGGGGAGACCCAGTACTTC. Its protein product is CASSFGGGETQYF. The V and J genes are TRBV7-9 and TRBJ2-5; D might be TRBD1 or TRBD2, each matching 5 bases. Germline CDR1 and CDR2: SEHNR and FQNEAQ (reference sequence). This CDR3 contains 13 residues. Trimming left V 3 bases short and J 5 bases short, with 10 bases between.

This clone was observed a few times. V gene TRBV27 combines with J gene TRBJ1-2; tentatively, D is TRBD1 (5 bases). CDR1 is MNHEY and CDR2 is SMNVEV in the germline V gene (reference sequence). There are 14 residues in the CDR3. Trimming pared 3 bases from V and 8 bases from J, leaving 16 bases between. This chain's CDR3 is CASSFASPGDGYTF. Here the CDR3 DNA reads TGTGCCAGCAGTTTTGCATCCCCGGGGGACGGCTACACCTTC.

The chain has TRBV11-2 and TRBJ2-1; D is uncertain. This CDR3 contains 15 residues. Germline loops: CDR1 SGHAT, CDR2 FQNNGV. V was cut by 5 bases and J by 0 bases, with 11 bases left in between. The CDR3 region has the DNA TGTGCCAGCAGCAAGACGGTGAGCTCCTACAATGAGCAGTTCTTC. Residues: CASSKTVSSYNEQFF.

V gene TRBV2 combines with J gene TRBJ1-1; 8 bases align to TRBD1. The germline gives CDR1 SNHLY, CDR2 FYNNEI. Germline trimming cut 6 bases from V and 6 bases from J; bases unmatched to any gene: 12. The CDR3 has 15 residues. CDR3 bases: TGTGCCAGCAGGCTCAATACAGGGGGAAGGTCTGAAGCTTTCTTT. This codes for CASRLNTGGRSEAFF.

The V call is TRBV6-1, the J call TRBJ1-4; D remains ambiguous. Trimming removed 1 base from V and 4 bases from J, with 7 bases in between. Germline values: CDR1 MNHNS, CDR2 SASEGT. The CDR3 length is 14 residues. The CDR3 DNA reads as TGTGCCAGCAGTGAAGGGATACTTAATGAAAAACTGTTTTTT. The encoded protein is CASSEGILNEKLFF.

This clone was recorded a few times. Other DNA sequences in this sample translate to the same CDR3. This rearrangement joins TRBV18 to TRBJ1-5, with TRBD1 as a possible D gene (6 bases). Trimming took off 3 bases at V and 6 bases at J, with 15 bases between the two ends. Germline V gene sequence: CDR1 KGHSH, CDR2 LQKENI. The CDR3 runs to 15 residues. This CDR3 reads CASSPPPGAGQPQHF. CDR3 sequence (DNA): TGTGCCAGCTCACCGCCGCCAGGGGCAGGTCAGCCCCAGCATTTT.

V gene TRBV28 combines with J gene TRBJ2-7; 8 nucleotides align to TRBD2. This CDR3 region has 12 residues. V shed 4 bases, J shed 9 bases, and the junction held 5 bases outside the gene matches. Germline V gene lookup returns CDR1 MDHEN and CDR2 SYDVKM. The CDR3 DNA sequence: TGTGCCAGCAGTTCCGGGACTAGGTCGCAGTACTTC. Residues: CASSSGTRSQYF.

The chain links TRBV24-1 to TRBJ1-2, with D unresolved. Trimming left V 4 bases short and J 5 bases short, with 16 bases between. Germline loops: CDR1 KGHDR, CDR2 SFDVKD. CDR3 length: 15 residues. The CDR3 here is CATSDPSSDPYGYTF. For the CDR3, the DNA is TGTGCCACCAGTGACCCCTCCAGCGACCCGTATGGCTACACCTTC.

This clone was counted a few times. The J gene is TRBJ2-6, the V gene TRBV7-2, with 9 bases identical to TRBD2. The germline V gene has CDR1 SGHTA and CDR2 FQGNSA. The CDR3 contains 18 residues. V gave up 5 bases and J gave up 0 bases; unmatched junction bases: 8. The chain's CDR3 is CASSTRTSASSGANVLTF. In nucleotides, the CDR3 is TGTGCCAGCAGCACCCGGACTAGCGCAAGCTCTGGGGCCAACGTCCTGACTTTC.

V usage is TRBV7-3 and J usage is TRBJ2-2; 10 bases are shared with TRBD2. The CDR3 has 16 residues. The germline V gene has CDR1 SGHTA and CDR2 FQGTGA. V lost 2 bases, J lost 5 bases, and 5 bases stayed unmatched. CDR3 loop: CASSLSSGGGTGELFF. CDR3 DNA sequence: TGTGCCAGCAGCTTATCTAGCGGGGGAGGAACCGGGGAGCTGTTTTTT. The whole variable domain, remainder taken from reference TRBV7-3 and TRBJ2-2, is GAGVSQTPSNKVTEKGKYVELRCDPISGHTALYWYRQSLGQGPEFLIYFQGTGAADDSGLPNDRFFAVRPEGSVSTLKIQRTERGDSAVYLCASSLSSGGGTGELFFGEGSRLTVL.

The CDR3 DNA follows: TGCGCCAGCAGCTTGGGGAGGGGTGAGGGCTACACCTTC. This encodes CASSLGRGEGYTF. The genes are TRBV5-1 and TRBJ1-2, with a tentative D call TRBD1 (5 bases). The ends were cut back, 0 bases at V and 8 bases at J, with 11 bases in the middle. In germline, CDR1 is SGHRS, CDR2 YFSETQ. The CDR3 is 13 amino acids.

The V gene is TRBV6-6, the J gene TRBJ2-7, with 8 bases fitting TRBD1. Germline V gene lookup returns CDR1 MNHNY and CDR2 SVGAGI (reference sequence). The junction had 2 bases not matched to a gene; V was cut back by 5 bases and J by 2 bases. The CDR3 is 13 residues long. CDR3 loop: CASSRTGTYEQYF. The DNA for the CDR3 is TGTGCCAGCAGTCGGACAGGGACCTACGAGCAGTACTTC.